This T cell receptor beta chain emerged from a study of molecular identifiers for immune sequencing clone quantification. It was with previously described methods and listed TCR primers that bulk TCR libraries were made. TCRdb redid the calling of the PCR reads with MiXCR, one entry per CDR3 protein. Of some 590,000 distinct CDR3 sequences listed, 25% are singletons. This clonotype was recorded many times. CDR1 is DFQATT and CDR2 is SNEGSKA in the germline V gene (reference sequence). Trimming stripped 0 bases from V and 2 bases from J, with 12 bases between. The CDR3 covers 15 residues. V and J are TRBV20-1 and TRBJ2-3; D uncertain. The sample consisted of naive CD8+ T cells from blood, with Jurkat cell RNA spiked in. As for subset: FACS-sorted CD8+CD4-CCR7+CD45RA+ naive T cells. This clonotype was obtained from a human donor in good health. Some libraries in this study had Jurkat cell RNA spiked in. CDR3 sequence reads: CSARDLGDNTDTQYF. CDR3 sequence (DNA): TGCAGTGCTAGAGATTTGGGCGATAACACAGATACGCAGTATTTT.